This TCR beta chain was identified during a study of STAT5B mutations in CD4+ large granular lymphocyte leukemia (dated 2022 in TCRdb). Context from the whole study: Among the healthy controls, the CDR3 'QG' motif was associated with a particular HLA allele. The study compared the TCRbeta repertoires of patients with CD4+ T-cell large granular lymphocyte leukemia against those of healthy blood donors. Flow cytometry performed on FACSCanto II or FACSVerse showed that the purified fractions had more than 95% purity among lymphocytes. The paper as a whole reports these results and caveats: TRBV06-family usage was enriched among the top patient clones (8/27) compared with healthy controls (2/35). Main leukemic clonotypes were private to each patient, although about a quarter of the main leukemic clonotypes were found at low frequency in the non-leukemic repertoires of other patients. The data were not HLA-matched, and the relatively small sample size could explain the higher clonality seen in CD4+ compared with CD8+ T-LGLL. CD4-sorted patient repertoires appeared more clonal than healthy CD4+ repertoires, and this difference persisted after removing the putative leukemic clones.

Buffy coats from roughly 40 blood donors, supplied by the Finnish Red Cross blood service, were used as healthy controls. All TCR-sequenced material derived from peripheral blood: patient blood samples and healthy donor buffy coats. Ficoll-Hypaque gradient centrifugation was used to isolate peripheral blood mononuclear cells. CD4+ cells were magnetically purified from the buffy coats of healthy controls. Genomic DNA was extracted using the Gentra Puregene Cell and Tissue kit, and a Qubit 2.0 fluorometer was used to quantify it. The immunoSEQ assay at survey resolution was applied to genomic DNA for sequencing of TCRbeta rearrangements. In the original analysis: A lowest detectable productive clonotype frequency of 2.59 x 10-5 was observed in the TCR sequencing data. Analyses included only productive TCRbeta rearrangements, meaning complete and in-frame sequences. The clonality of each sample was calculated as Simpson clonality in the immunoSEQ Analyzer version 3.0. Clones were categorized by frequency as very rare, small, medium, large (1-20%) or hyperexpanded (>20%). OLGA 1.2.3 estimated generation probabilities, VDJtools produced V-gene circos plots, VDJdb was queried for specificities, and GLIPH identified CDR3 motifs. TCRdb stores this immuneACCESS table with in-frame sequences only. Part of the clones is absent; in the studies checked, under half of the shortfall reflects unresolved V genes, and no reason is known for the rest. V and J calls and clone size come straight from that table; D and trimming were deduced from the DNA. Within this sample are 37,000 or so clones, with nearly 90% of them counted one time only. The biggest ten clones account for around 3.4% of the sample.

As regards this clone: There is no known antigen for this receptor. A junction end diverges from the germline sequence, so it may reflect a read error.

CDR1 is given as SGHTA and CDR2 as FQGNSA, both from the germline V gene. The CDR3 runs 12 amino acids, cysteine and phenylalanine included. Left in the record is the CDR3 DNA by itself, 36 bases read in frame from the first base. Sequencing was performed on CD4+ T cells from blood buffy coats. This sequence originates from a human donor in good health. The rearranged segments are TRBV7-2 and TRBJ1-2; a tentative D call is TRBD1 (5 bases match). The CDR3: CASSFGGSGIPF. The DNA sequence is as follows: TGTGCCAGCAGCTTTGGGGGTTCGGGGATCCCCTTC.